This T cell receptor (beta chain) was sequenced for a study of T cells in Graves' hyperthyroidism and ophthalmopathy. Study-level results: Most expanded thyroid clonotypes above 0.001 also appeared in blood.

This clonotype was detected ten times or more. No antigen is known for it. With 7 bases clipped from V and 7 bases from J, the junction kept 6 bases outside the gene matches. The CDR3 loop spans 13 amino acids. Germline V lookup: CDR1 ENHRY, CDR2 SYGVKD. Researchers took RNA transcripts and amplified the TCR beta CDR3 regions from them. First-round RT-PCR of the TCR CDR3 relied on the HTBI primer set. TCRdb ran MiXCR on the multiplex PCR reads and lists one entry per CDR3 protein. The table shows just over 550,000 distinct CDR3 sequences, with around 42% occurring only once. Participants, patients aged 18 to 65, had newly diagnosed hyperthyroidism with a duration under 2 months. Exclusions: uncontrolled infection, other autoimmune disease, pregnancy, lactation.

This chain uses TRBV10-3 with TRBJ2-1; 8 positions agree with TRBD1. The receptor was derived from a young woman with Graves' hyperthyroidism. Sample: peripheral blood or thyroid tissue (not recorded which). CDR3 DNA sequence: TGTGCCATCAATCGACAGGGGTTGAATGAGCAGTTCTTC. It encodes CAINRQGLNEQFF.